This T cell receptor (beta chain) was captured in a study of shared T cell receptors in the human thymus. Germline-derived CDR1 and CDR2 are SGDLS and YYNGEE. This CDR3 is 16 amino acids long. V lost 3 bases and J lost 0; bases outside the gene matches: 4. Produced via immunoSEQ multiplex PCR; TCRdb's table is partial and in-frame only. The sample has hundreds of thousands of clones; over 75% are singletons. The data also belong to a second study, concerning human thymus T cells. That source reports: Thymic TCR repertoires of unrelated people reportedly overlapped highly.

Sequencing used thymocytes. This chain joins TRBV9 and TRBJ2-1, with 9 bases identical to TRBD1. This TCR was sampled from a boy under three years old with a congenital heart defect. CDR3 sequence: CASSGGTGSSYNEQFF. The CDR3 DNA reads as TGTGCCAGCAGCGGAGGGACAGGGAGCTCCTACAATGAGCAGTTCTTC.